The clone carrying this T cell receptor (beta chain) was seen a single time. The J segment lost 1 base and the V segment lost 4 bases, leaving 3 bases of the junction unmatched. The CDR3 loop spans 14 amino acids. In germline, CDR1 is SNHLY, CDR2 FYNNEI. The sample originates from a study of control samples from healthy donors and cancer patients. Profiled with immunoSEQ multiplex PCR; TCRdb holds only in-frame clones, not every one. This table has 150,000 to 200,000 clones, about nine tenths appearing once. The source of this sequence is a woman aged 25 to 39 in good health. The chain links TRBV2 to TRBJ2-5; 7 bases fit TRBD2. Sequenced: blood. The CDR3 sequence: CASSGIAGQETQYF. In DNA form, the CDR3 reads TGTGCCAGCAGTGGGATAGCGGGCCAAGAGACCCAGTACTTC.